These 7 T cell receptor beta chains originate from one sample sequenced in a study of beta chain features in type 1 diabetes. The sequenced template was cDNA made from the entire isolated RNA. Sequencing was performed with immunoSEQ multiplex PCR; in TCRdb, only in-frame clones are kept and a portion is missing. The table lists 150,000 or so clones, 8.5% to 14% of them singletons. Sequenced input: central memory CD4+ T cells from blood. All receptors derive from a man aged 18 to 29 in good health.

As regards this clone: Other DNA sequences in this sample translate to the same CDR3. The chain uses TRBV7-9 and TRBJ2-1; TRBD2 might be the D (6 bases). The CDR3 totals 11 residues. Germline lookup yields CDR1 SEHNR and CDR2 FQNEAQ (reference sequence). V lost 4 bases to trimming and J lost 8 bases, with 6 bases between them. The CDR3 nucleotides read TGTGCCAGCAGCTCGGGAGATGAGCAGTTCTTC. It specifies CASSSGDEQFF.

The V and J genes are TRBV5-6 and TRBJ2-3, with D tentatively TRBD2 (5 bases). This CDR3 comprises 16 residues. V shed 3 bases and J shed 2 bases, with 16 bases lying between them. The germline V gene encodes CDR1 SGHDT and CDR2 YYEEEE. The CDR3 coding sequence is TGTGCCAGCAGCTCGTATAGCGCGGCCTCCACAGATACGCAGTATTTT. The encoded protein is CASSSYSAASTDTQYF.

The chain uses TRBV27 and TRBJ2-2, with D maybe TRBD2 (5 bases). CDR1 and CDR2 from the germline V gene are MNHEY and SMNVEV (reference sequence). The CDR3 is 14 residues long. Trimming shortened V by 3 bases and J by 4 bases, and 9 bases separated the two germline ends. CDR3 DNA sequence: TGTGCCAGCAGTTTGCCTCGGGGCACCGGGGAGCTGTTTTTT. Translation gives CASSLPRGTGELFF.

The CDR3, as DNA: TGTGCCACCAGCAGCACCGGAACAGATACGCAGTATTTT. This translates into CATSSTGTDTQYF. The rearrangement uses TRBV15 and TRBJ2-3, with D uncertain. Looked up from germline, CDR1 is LNHNV and CDR2 is YYDKDF (reference sequence). The CDR3 has 13 amino acids. The V and J ends lost 3 bases and 3 bases respectively, with 7 bases between them.

This clone was seen only a few times. The chain joins TRBV23-1 to TRBJ2-1; TRBD2 aligns across 11 bases. TRBV23-1 qualifies as an ORF whose function is uncertain. Trimming removed 6 bases from V and 8 bases from J; junction bases left unmatched: 18. The CDR3 runs 18 residues. This CDR3 reads CASSAMWTSGPSNHEQFF. CDR3 sequence (DNA): TGCGCCAGCAGCGCCATGTGGACTAGCGGGCCTAGCAACCATGAGCAGTTCTTC.

This clone has only a few counts. The CDR3 loop reads CASSRQGYTEAFF. Here the CDR3 DNA reads TGTGCCAGTAGTAGACAGGGCTACACTGAAGCTTTCTTT. The chain uses TRBV19 and TRBJ1-1, with TRBD1 identical over 7 bases. The CDR3 runs to 13 residues. After removal of 4 bases from V and 3 bases from J, the junction contained 2 bases not matched to a gene. The germline V gene has CDR1 LNHDA and CDR2 SQIVND (reference sequence).

This chain links TRBV29-1 with TRBJ2-5; 7 nucleotides match TRBD1. The J call may be in error: the DNA end matches TRBJ2-7 better. This CDR3 contains 11 residues. CDR1 is SQVTM and CDR2 is ANQGSEA in the germline V gene. CDR3: CSVLQGSEQYF. CDR3 coding DNA: TGCAGCGTTCTACAGGGGAGCGAGCAGTACTTC.